This TCR beta chain was documented in a study of blood T cell repertoires in COVID-19 (TCRdb year 2020). General notes on the study: The collaborator samples originated in the United States, Italy and Spain and spanned the acute and convalescent phases of COVID-19. The material from the prospective study consisted of cDNA or gDNA derived from T cells, B-cell-depleted T cells, or PBMCs. Deeply sampled blood TCRbeta repertoires from subjects exposed to, actively infected with, or recovered from COVID-19 were included in the dataset. The repertoires were made available in a free public database intended to serve as a resource for research on the immune response to SARS-CoV-2. Samples came from the ongoing ImmuneRACE study (first 160 participants) plus 1,254 subjects from 6 global collaborators. A de-identified subject ID, COVID-19 status, age in years and sex were almost always included in the sample metadata. Where available, HLA class I and class II types were obtained from metadata supplied by the sample provider rather than from assay-based typing. Broader findings and caveats from the paper: Clinical and demographic metadata were provided uncurated, with the amount varying by source and participant.

V was cut back by 1 base and J by 0 bases, leaving a gap of 4 bases between them. Based on the germline V gene, the CDR1 and CDR2 sequences are SGHTA and FQGTGA. Taken from cysteine to phenylalanine, the CDR3 has 14 residues. CDR3 DNA only is kept here, 42 bases in frame from base 1. Points on this clone: It has no known antigen specificity. Per-base qualities were not stored, and no clone one base away is much larger.

In the prospective study, participants were about 18 to 90 years old, resided in under 30 geographic areas of the United States, and were enrolled through a virtual design. In the prospective study, participants were assigned to cohorts based on the clinical history participants reported in a screening survey and a study questionnaire. For ImmuneRACE Cohort 3, a participant was defined as recovered based on two consecutive negative NP/OP PCR tests, clearance by a healthcare professional, or resolution of symptoms. In the prospective study, mobile phlebotomists collected whole blood, serum and a nasopharyngeal or oropharyngeal swab from each participant. Prospective study participants could optionally give additional blood draws and questionnaires over an approximately 2-month period. Before DNA extraction, blood samples from the prospective study were shipped at room temperature or frozen. TCRbeta CDR3 regions were amplified from genomic DNA using the immunoSEQ Assay, a bias-controlled multiplex PCR. As for how the authors treated the data: The number of nucleated cells in each sample was estimated from the amplification of reference gene primers within the assay. To quantify the absolute abundance of each unique TCRbeta CDR3 rearrangement, sequence reads were collapsed and filtered. Productive Simpson clonality was computed per sample as the square root of Simpson's diversity index over productive rearrangements. What TCRdb holds here is the immuneACCESS table cut down to in-frame rearrangements. Part of the clones is not present; checked against another copy, under half of the missing clones reflect an unresolved V gene, and the others are unexplained. The V and J calls and clone size were taken over from that table, and D and trimming were inferred from the DNA. Here the sample has around 300,000 clones; around 87% occur a single time. The top ten clones comprise about 5% of the sample.

The sequence derives from a woman in her 30s who had recovered from COVID-19. Input material: PBMCs or T cells enriched from blood (not recorded which). The sequence is built from TRBV7-3 and TRBJ1-5; a confident D gene designation cannot be given. The encoded CDR3 is CASSLINSNQPQHF. The nucleotide sequence is given as TGTGCCAGCAGCTTAATAAATAGCAATCAGCCCCAGCATTTT. Supplemented by the reference TRBV7-3 and TRBJ1-5 proteins around the CDR3, the complete variable domain is GAGVSQTPSNKVTEKGKYVELRCDPISGHTALYWYRQSLGQGPEFLIYFQGTGAADDSGLPNDRFFAVRPEGSVSTLKIQRTERGDSAVYLCASSLINSNQPQHFGDGTRLSIL.